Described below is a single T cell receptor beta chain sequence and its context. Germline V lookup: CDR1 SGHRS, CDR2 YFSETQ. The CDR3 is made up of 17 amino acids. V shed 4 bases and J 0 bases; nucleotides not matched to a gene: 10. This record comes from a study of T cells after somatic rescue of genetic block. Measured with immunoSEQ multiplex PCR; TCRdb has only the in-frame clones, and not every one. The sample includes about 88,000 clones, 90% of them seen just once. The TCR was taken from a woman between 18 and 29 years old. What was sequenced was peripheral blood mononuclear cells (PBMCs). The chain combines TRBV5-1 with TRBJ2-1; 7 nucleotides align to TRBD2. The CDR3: CASSPRGDGSSYNEQFF. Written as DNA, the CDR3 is TGCGCCAGCAGCCCCCGGGGGGACGGGAGCTCCTACAATGAGCAGTTCTTC.